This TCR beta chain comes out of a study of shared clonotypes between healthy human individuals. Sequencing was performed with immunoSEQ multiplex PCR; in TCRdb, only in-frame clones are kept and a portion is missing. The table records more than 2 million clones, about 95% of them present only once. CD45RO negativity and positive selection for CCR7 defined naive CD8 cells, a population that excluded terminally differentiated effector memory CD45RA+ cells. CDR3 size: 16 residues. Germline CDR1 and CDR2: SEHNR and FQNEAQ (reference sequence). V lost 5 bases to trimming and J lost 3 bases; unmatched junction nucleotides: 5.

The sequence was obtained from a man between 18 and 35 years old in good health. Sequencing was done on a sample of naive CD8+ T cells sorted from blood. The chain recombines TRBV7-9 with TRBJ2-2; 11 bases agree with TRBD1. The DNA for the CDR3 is TGTGCCAGCAGCCCCCCGGGACAGGGGGACACCGGGGAGCTGTTTTTT. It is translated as CASSPPGQGDTGELFF.